Presented here are 29 T cell receptor beta chains from one specimen sequenced in a study of vaccination and CD4 T cells after COVID-19. The time point denotes: late sampling 161 to 241 days after vaccination in three convalescent patients. As to treatment: approximately 9-day PBMC culture with coronavirus spike peptide pools or control peptides (ViraFEST assay). For these TCRs, the target antigens are not known. Sequencing of DNA taken from cultured CD4+ T cells relied on the Oncomine TCR Beta short-read assay. TCRdb reanalysed the PCR reads using MiXCR and keeps one entry per CDR3 protein. The table has tens of thousands of distinct CDR3 sequences, approximately 32% seen once. The sequencing used CD4+ T cells from blood, cultured in vitro, collected about 7 months after SARS-CoV-2 vaccination. These receptors were collected from a human donor who had recovered from COVID-19.

The V gene is TRBV6-2 or TRBV6-3, the J gene TRBJ2-1; D not certain. V was trimmed by 6 bases and J by 0 bases, leaving 15 bases between them. The CDR3 length is 16 residues. Germline V CDR1 and CDR2: MNHEY, SVGEGT. The CDR3 loop is CASRPLGSSSYNEQFF. CDR3 DNA: TGTGCCAGCAGACCATTAGGGTCGAGCTCCTACAATGAGCAGTTCTTC.

V gene TRBV7-3 combines with J gene TRBJ2-1, with 14 positions matching TRBD2. V was pared by 5 bases and J by 7 bases, with 4 bases of the junction left unmatched. Germline assignment: CDR1 SGHTA and CDR2 FQGTGA. The CDR3 covers 15 residues. The CDR3 spells CASSPTSGRGNEQFF. DNA of the CDR3: TGTGCCAGCAGCCCGACTAGCGGGAGGGGGAATGAGCAGTTCTTC.

This clonotype was seen more than once but under ten times. V gene TRBV7-9 combines with J gene TRBJ2-3; no clear D. This CDR3 region has 12 residues. The germline V gene encodes CDR1 SEHNR and CDR2 FQNEAQ (reference sequence). V gave up 2 bases and J gave up 6 bases, with 6 bases separating them. The CDR3: CASSLSFDTQYF. The CDR3 DNA is TGTGCCAGCAGCTTATCGTTTGATACGCAGTATTTT.

This clonotype was picked up a small number of times. J is TRBJ1-2 and V is TRBV19; possible D gene TRBD1, 6 bases. This CDR3 is 13 amino acids long. Germline V lookup: CDR1 LNHDA, CDR2 SQIVND (reference sequence). V dropped 3 bases and J dropped 4 bases, with 9 bases sitting between them. The CDR3 DNA is TGTGCCAGTAGTATTAGGACAGTCTATGGCTACACCTTC. Amino acid sequence: CASSIRTVYGYTF.

The CDR3 nucleotides read TGTGCCAGTAGTACCACGACAGGGTTATCGGATACGCAGTATTTT. Protein product: CASSTTTGLSDTQYF. This chain links TRBV19 with TRBJ2-3; 7 bases fit TRBD1. The CDR3 runs 15 residues. Germline assignment: CDR1 LNHDA and CDR2 SQIVND (reference sequence). V lost 4 bases to trimming and J lost 6 bases; unmatched junction nucleotides: 10. Looking up the rest from reference TRBV19 and TRBJ2-3 gives the full variable domain: DGGITQSPKYLFRKEGQNVTLSCEQNLNHDAMYWYRQDPGQGLRLIYYSQIVNDFQKGDIAEGYSVSREKKESFPLTVTSAQKNPTAFYLCASSTTTGLSDTQYFGPGTRLTVL.

This clonotype has a handful of counts. The chain combines TRBV7-2 with TRBJ2-5; 13 bases agree with TRBD2. Germline lookup yields CDR1 SGHTA and CDR2 FQGNSA. J gave up 2 bases and V 5 bases, and 2 bases lay outside the gene matches. CDR3 size: 15 residues. The CDR3 spells CASSLGLAGQETQYF. The CDR3 coding sequence is TGTGCCAGCAGCCTGGGACTAGCGGGACAAGAGACCCAGTACTTC.

The rearrangement uses TRBV7-9 and TRBJ1-2; 8 bases are shared with TRBD1. CDR1 and CDR2 from the germline V gene are SEHNR and FQNEAQ (reference sequence). V lost 2 bases, J lost 7 bases, and 3 bases stayed unmatched. The CDR3 runs 13 residues. The CDR3 is CASSLMTGVGYTF. Here the CDR3 DNA reads TGTGCCAGCAGCTTAATGACAGGGGTTGGCTACACCTTC.

This clonotype was counted only a few times. The chain combines TRBV7-6 with TRBJ2-3, with TRBD2 as a possible D gene (6 bases). The CDR3 has 16 residues. Germline CDR1 and CDR2: SGHVS and FNYEAQ. Between the trimmed V and J ends, which lost 4 bases and 1 base, there was a span of 15 bases. CDR3 nucleotide sequence: TGTGCCAGCAGCTCGCGACTAGAACTCGGCACAGATACGCAGTATTTT. It is translated as CASSSRLELGTDTQYF.

The chain uses TRBV7-2 and TRBJ2-7, with TRBD1 identical over 8 bases. Germline values: CDR1 SGHTA, CDR2 FQGNSA. The V and J ends lost 3 bases and 2 bases, in that order; junction bases with no gene match: 15. This CDR3 comprises 18 residues. The CDR3 loop reads CASSFGRGPLSSPYEQYF. The CDR3 nucleotides read TGTGCCAGCAGCTTTGGCAGGGGGCCGTTAAGTTCCCCCTACGAGCAGTACTTC.

This clonotype was counted once. The chain recombines TRBV7-9 with TRBJ2-1; 13 bases align to TRBD2. This CDR3 spans 19 amino acids. The germline V gene has CDR1 SEHNR and CDR2 FQNEAQ (reference sequence). V shed 5 bases and J 3 bases; nucleotides not matched to a gene: 13. CDR3 nucleotide sequence: TGTGCCAGCAGCGCGAAACCCGGGACTAGCGGGGTTCGCTACAATGAGCAGTTCTTC. Amino acids: CASSAKPGTSGVRYNEQFF. The entire variable domain, with the rest obtained from reference TRBV7-9 and TRBJ2-1, is as follows: DTGVSQNPRHKITKRGQNVTFRCDPISEHNRLYWYRQTLGQGPEFLTYFQNEAQLEKSRLLSDRFSAERPKGSFSTLEIQRTEQGDSAMYLCASSAKPGTSGVRYNEQFFGPGTRLTVL.

This clonotype came up a few times. This chain connects TRBV7-3 to TRBJ2-7; possibly TRBD2 for D (6 bases). The V end was cut by 5 bases, the J end by 7 bases, with 15 bases between. The CDR3 contains 13 residues. From germline, CDR1 is SGHTA and CDR2 FQGTGA. CDR3 nucleotides: TGTGCCAGCAGCCCTAACTGGGGGAGGGAGCAGTACTTC. Its translation is CASSPNWGREQYF.

V usage is TRBV5-4 and J usage is TRBJ2-2; 7 bases map to TRBD1. The CDR3 is made up of 16 amino acids. Unmatched junction bases numbered 13, after V lost 5 bases and J lost 6 bases. Germline loops: CDR1 SGHNT, CDR2 YYREEE (reference sequence). CDR3 bases: TGTGCCAGCAGATCCCTTCCAGGGGGTGGGGCCGGGGAGCTGTTTTTT. Translation gives CASRSLPGGGAGELFF.

This sequence joins TRBV7-8 and TRBJ2-1; D uncertain. Germline CDR1 SGHVS, CDR2 FQNEAQ. The CDR3 is 12 residues long. Deletions cut 4 bases from V and 9 bases from J, with 10 bases between. In DNA, the CDR3 is TGTGCCAGCAGCTCATGGACCGGTGAGCAGTTCTTC. The encoded protein is CASSSWTGEQFF.

This chain uses TRBV20-1 with TRBJ2-1; TRBD2 is a possible D gene (6 bases). Germline V gene lookup returns CDR1 DFQATT and CDR2 SNEGSKA (reference sequence). Trimming stripped 5 bases from V and 0 bases from J, with 11 bases between. This CDR3 comprises 14 residues. CDR3 protein: CSAVGGVSYNEQFF. Written as DNA, the CDR3 is TGCAGTGCTGTAGGAGGGGTCTCCTACAATGAGCAGTTCTTC.

There are a few counts of this clonotype. V is TRBV11-3 and J is TRBJ2-7; tentative D call: TRBD2 (6 bases). The V gene's germline CDR1 is SGHNT and CDR2 YENEEA. V lost 5 bases and J lost 7, with 15 bases in between. This CDR3 comprises 13 residues. CDR3 DNA sequence: TGTGCCAGCAGCCGAACGACCGCGGGGGAGCAGTACTTC. This translates into CASSRTTAGEQYF. Filled out from reference TRBV11-3 and TRBJ2-7, the complete variable domain reads EAGVVQSPRYKIIEKKQPVAFWCNPISGHNTLYWYLQNLGQGPELLIRYENEEAVDDSQLPKDRFSAERLKGVDSTLKIQPAELGDSAVYLCASSRTTAGEQYFGPGTRLTVT.

V gene TRBV15 combines with J gene TRBJ2-1; 10 positions match TRBD2. V gave up 1 base and J gave up 1 base; unmatched junction bases: 4. Germline lookup yields CDR1 LNHNV and CDR2 YYDKDF (reference sequence). CDR3 length equals 17 residues. The CDR3 sequence is CATSRGIAGGSYNEQFF. The CDR3 DNA sequence: TGTGCCACCAGCAGAGGTATAGCGGGGGGTTCCTACAATGAGCAGTTCTTC.

This chain uses TRBV4-3 with TRBJ2-7; no clear D. Germline V gives CDR1 LGHNA, CDR2 YSLEER. The CDR3 loop spans 17 amino acids. Trimming stripped 0 bases from V and 0 bases from J, with 15 bases between. The CDR3 here is CASSQELVRPNSYEQYF. CDR3 DNA sequence: TGCGCCAGCAGCCAAGAGCTAGTCAGACCCAACTCCTACGAGCAGTACTTC.

The gene calls are TRBV10-3 and TRBJ1-2; 10 bases match TRBD1. CDR3 length equals 17 residues. Trimming removed 2 bases from V and 4 bases from J; junction bases left unmatched: 10. Looked up from germline, CDR1 is ENHRY and CDR2 is SYGVKD. This chain's CDR3 is CAISETPGTGVVYGYTF. As DNA, the CDR3 is TGTGCCATCAGTGAGACCCCCGGGACAGGGGTGGTCTATGGCTACACCTTC.

Sample share makes this clonotype medium-sized. The J gene is TRBJ1-1, the V gene TRBV4-2; 9 bases line up with TRBD1. Per germline, CDR1 LGHNA and CDR2 YNFKEQ. The CDR3 is 14 residues long. The trim removed 5 bases at V and 5 bases at J, leaving 6 bases unmatched. The CDR3 nucleotides read TGTGCCAGCAGCGTGGGACAGGGATGGACTGAAGCTTTCTTT. Translated, it gives CASSVGQGWTEAFF.

This chain links TRBV15 with TRBJ2-5; D uncertain. This CDR3 region has 13 residues. The germline gives CDR1 LNHNV, CDR2 YYDKDF (reference sequence). Trimming took 3 bases from V and 4 from J, leaving 9 bases between them. DNA of the CDR3: TGTGCCACCAGCAGCGACAATAGAGAGACCCAGTACTTC. Its protein is CATSSDNRETQYF.

The chain combines TRBV7-3 with TRBJ2-3; 12 bases line up with TRBD2. The CDR3 runs to 16 residues. Trimming took 5 bases from V and 3 from J; bases not matched to a gene: 6. The germline gives CDR1 SGHTA, CDR2 FQGTGA. CDR3: CASSLGLAGRTDTQYF. CDR3 bases: TGTGCCAGCAGCCTTGGACTAGCGGGGAGAACAGATACGCAGTATTTT.

This clonotype is labeled medium-sized (0.01 to 0.1%). The chain uses TRBV6-5 and TRBJ2-7, with 8 bases lining up with TRBD2. V shed 2 bases and J 3 bases; nucleotides not matched to a gene: 9. The CDR3 has 16 amino acids. Germline CDR1 MNHEY, CDR2 SVGAGI. CDR3 sequence reads: CASSYAFAGGFYEQYF. The CDR3 DNA reads as TGTGCCAGCAGTTACGCTTTCGCGGGAGGATTCTACGAGCAGTACTTC.

This clonotype was seen a few times. This chain connects TRBV7-2 to TRBJ2-1, with D possibly matching TRBD1 (6 bases). Trimming cost V 4 bases and J 1 base, with 11 bases left between them. This CDR3 contains 15 residues. Germline values: CDR1 SGHTA, CDR2 FQGNSA. In DNA form, the CDR3 reads TGTGCCAGCAGCTCACAGGGCCAGTCCTACAATGAGCAGTTCTTC. This gives the protein CASSSQGQSYNEQFF.

This clonotype was seen a few times. V gene TRBV15 combines with J gene TRBJ2-1, with 7 bases matching TRBD2. The CDR3 covers 14 residues. V was clipped by 0 bases and J by 8 bases; unmatched bases: 4. Germline V gene data show CDR1 as LNHNV and CDR2 as YYDKDF (reference sequence). CDR3 loop: CATSRDPRGDEQFF. The CDR3 DNA follows: TGTGCCACCAGCAGAGATCCTCGGGGGGATGAGCAGTTCTTC.

DNA for the CDR3: TGTGCCAGCAGTGTGGGGCGGAATCAGCCCCAGCATTTT. It specifies CASSVGRNQPQHF. J is TRBJ1-5 and V is TRBV2, with TRBD1 as a possible D gene (5 bases). CDR3 size: 13 residues. Per germline, CDR1 SNHLY and CDR2 FYNNEI. V shed 4 bases and J shed 4 bases, with 8 bases lying between them. Full variable domain (remainder filled in from reference TRBV2 and TRBJ1-5): EPEVTQTPSHQVTQMGQEVILRCVPISNHLYFYWYRQILGQKVEFLVSFYNNEISEKSEIFDDQFSVERPDGSNFTLKIRSTKLEDSAMYFCASSVGRNQPQHFGDGTRLSIL.

About this clonotype: This may be a read error: a much more frequent sequence differs by one nucleotide. The rearrangement uses TRBV5-4 and TRBJ2-7; 8 bases map to TRBD2. CDR3 length: 15 amino acids. The V and J ends lost 2 bases and 7 bases, in that order; junction bases with no gene match: 11. Per the germline V gene, CDR1 is SGHNT and CDR2 is YYREEE (reference sequence). The CDR3 sequence: CASSFRGGQSNEQYF. DNA for the CDR3: TGTGCCAGCAGCTTTCGCGGGGGGCAGTCAAATGAGCAGTACTTC.

This clonotype was counted only a few times. This CDR3 is CASSGWGTSGSPTYEQYF. CDR3 nucleotides: TGTGCCAGTAGTGGATGGGGGACTAGCGGTTCCCCTACCTACGAGCAGTACTTC. The chain recombines TRBV19 with TRBJ2-7; 11 nucleotides agree with TRBD2. Trimming at V came to 5 bases and at J to 2 bases, leaving 14 bases not matched to a gene. Per the germline V gene, CDR1 is LNHDA and CDR2 is SQIVND (reference sequence). The CDR3 runs 18 residues.

This clonotype was observed a handful of times. V gene TRBV20-1 combines with J gene TRBJ1-2; no reliable D call. Per the germline V gene, CDR1 is DFQATT and CDR2 is SNEGSKA (reference sequence). The V end was cut by 1 base, the J end by 6 bases, with 12 bases between. This CDR3 spans 13 amino acids. As DNA, the CDR3 is TGCAGTGCTAGAGCGCTGGTTGAGGATGGCTACACCTTC. Its translation: CSARALVEDGYTF.

CDR3 bases: TGTGCCTGGGACGGTGGGGAGACCCAGTACTTC. This encodes CAWDGGETQYF. The chain uses TRBV30 and TRBJ2-5; no firm D call. CDR3 size: 11 residues. The germline V gene encodes CDR1 GTSNPN and CDR2 SVGIG (reference sequence). V lost 5 bases, J lost 5 bases, and 9 bases lay in between.